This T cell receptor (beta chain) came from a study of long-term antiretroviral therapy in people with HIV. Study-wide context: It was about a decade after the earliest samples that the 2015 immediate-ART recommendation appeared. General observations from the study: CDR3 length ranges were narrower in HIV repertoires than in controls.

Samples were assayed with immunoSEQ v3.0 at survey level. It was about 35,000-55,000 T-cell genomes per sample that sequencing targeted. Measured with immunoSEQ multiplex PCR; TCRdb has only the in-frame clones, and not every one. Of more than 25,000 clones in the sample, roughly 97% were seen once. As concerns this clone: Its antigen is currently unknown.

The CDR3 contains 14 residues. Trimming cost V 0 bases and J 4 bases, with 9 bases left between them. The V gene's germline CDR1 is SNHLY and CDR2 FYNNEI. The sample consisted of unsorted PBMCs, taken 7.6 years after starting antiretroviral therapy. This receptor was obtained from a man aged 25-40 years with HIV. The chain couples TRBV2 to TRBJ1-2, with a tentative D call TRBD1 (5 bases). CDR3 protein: CASSEAGEGYGYTF. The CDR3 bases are TGTGCCAGCAGTGAAGCGGGGGAAGGCTATGGCTACACCTTC. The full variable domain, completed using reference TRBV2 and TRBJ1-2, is EPEVTQTPSHQVTQMGQEVILRCVPISNHLYFYWYRQILGQKVEFLVSFYNNEISEKSEIFDDQFSVERPDGSNFTLKIRSTKLEDSAMYFCASSEAGEGYGYTFGSGTRLTVV.